These T cell receptor beta chains were read from a single sample in a study of blood T cell repertoires in COVID-19. The repertoire was sequenced with immunoSEQ multiplex PCR; TCRdb's copy has only in-frame clones and lacks some. The table shows 95,000 to 110,000 clones, with around 89% occurring only once. Specimen: peripheral blood. These receptors came from a man between 50 and 59 years old with active or convalescent COVID-19. CDR3s leave out the opening cysteine and the closing phenylalanine or tryptophan. The D gene is left open where the match is weak.

v_call,d_call,cdr3_aa
TRBV6-2/TRBV6-3,NA,ASSRAYEQY
TRBV19,NA,ASSIGQIGNQPQH
TRBV9,TRBD1,ASSKQGANEQY
TRBV4-1,TRBD1,ASSQDGGQGYEQY
TRBV4-3,NA,ASSQDGAALSYNEQF
TRBV28,NA,ASSFPGAGGMNTEAF
TRBV10-3,NA,AISESEVQGQF
TRBV19,TRBD2,ASRQTSGSYNEQF
TRBV18,NA,ASSPQQDSGNTIY
TRBV6-6,TRBD2,ASSRAGGIGSYNEQF
TRBV7-9,TRBD1,ASSLEYDRGTEAF
TRBV2,NA,ASSGSQPQAAF
TRBV24-1,TRBD1,ATSDRTGTGWNQPQH
TRBV25-1,NA,ASSDVGRYEQY
TRBV19,NA,ASSIGGEGTEAF
TRBV28,TRBD1,ASSSGQAMKPQH
TRBV12-3/TRBV12-4,NA,ASSSDSYGYT
TRBV11-2,NA,ASRSPRLTGETQY
TRBV7-8,TRBD2,ASSPLAGNYNEQF
TRBV9,NA,ASSVASTDTQY
TRBV11-2,NA,ASSLGFQGFYEQY
TRBV19,TRBD1,ASSNRDRGHQPQH
TRBV19,NA,ASSIPICGPHLNYEQY
TRBV5-4,NA,ASNSDSGREF
TRBV10-3,NA,AISDRELSDTGELF
TRBV15,TRBD1,ATSRDRGTGSEKLF
TRBV28,NA,ASSPVRTWATDTQY
TRBV7-8,TRBD2,ASSLGRLAGVGEDTQY
TRBV6-2/TRBV6-3,TRBD2,ASSYPTGTSGNWLYNEQF
TRBV7-9,TRBD2,ASSLASGRLYNEQF
TRBV25-1,NA,ASSEYTFQSRAQETQY
TRBV7-9,NA,ASSLAGAGEQY
TRBV6-2/TRBV6-3,TRBD2,ASSYFSGRVYEQY
TRBV20-1,TRBD2,SASGTSGGGETQY